This T cell receptor (beta chain) originates from a study of T cells in Graves' hyperthyroidism and ophthalmopathy. At least ten counts were recorded for this clonotype. The germline V gene has CDR1 SNHLY and CDR2 FYNNEI. V dropped 4 bases and J dropped 3 bases, with 12 bases sitting between them. The CDR3 is 14 residues long. Hyperthyroidism patients were newly diagnosed, had disease duration under 2 months, and were aged 18 to 65 years. Any patient presenting with uncontrolled infection, other autoimmune disease, pregnancy or lactation was left out. Thyroid ultrasound, orbital computed tomography, clinical symptoms, and serum thyroxine and TRAb underpinned diagnoses. TCR beta CDR3 regions were amplified from RNA. When the TCR CDR3 underwent first-round RT-PCR, the HTBI primer set was used. TCRdb recomputed calls from the multiplex PCR reads with MiXCR, one row per CDR3 protein. The sample contains fewer than 350,000 distinct CDR3 sequences, 13% to 15% of which appear only once.

J is TRBJ1-1 and V is TRBV2, with a weak D call TRBD1 (6 bases). This clonotype originated in a woman aged 50 to 60 with Graves' hyperthyroidism that later progressed to Graves' ophthalmopathy. The sample was blood. The CDR3 sequence: CASSAQGADTEAFF. For the CDR3, the DNA is TGTGCCAGCAGTGCACAGGGTGCGGACACTGAAGCTTTCTTT.